These 32 T cell receptor beta chains share one sample of origin, sequenced in a study of CD8 T cells in Susac syndrome. Reverse transcription used about 0.45 to 1 ug RNA and random hexamers. One entry per CDR3 protein results from TCRdb running MiXCR on the immunoSEQ multiplex PCR reads. The sample has around 110,000 distinct CDR3 sequences, 90% to 95% seen once. The sequencing sample was made of CD8+ T cells from PBMCs. The source of these receptors is a human donor with Susac syndrome.

V and J are TRBV2 and TRBJ2-6; tentatively, D is TRBD2 (6 bases). The V and J ends lost 0 bases and 1 base respectively, with 16 bases between them. The CDR3 consists of 19 residues. Germline CDR1 SNHLY, CDR2 FYNNEI. The CDR3 DNA reads as TGTGCCAGCAGTGAAGCTGGGCGGGACGTATATTCTGGGGCCAACGTCCTGACTTTC. Amino acid sequence: CASSEAGRDVYSGANVLTF. Full variable domain (outside the CDR3, taken from reference TRBV2 and TRBJ2-6): EPEVTQTPSHQVTQMGQEVILRCVPISNHLYFYWYRQILGQKVEFLVSFYNNEISEKSEIFDDQFSVERPDGSNFTLKIRSTKLEDSAMYFCASSEAGRDVYSGANVLTFGAGSRLTVL.

The chain combines TRBV29-1 with TRBJ2-7, with 8 bases that match TRBD2. J lost 3 bases, V lost 2 bases, and 6 bases had no gene match. This CDR3 has 14 residues. Germline V lookup: CDR1 SQVTM, CDR2 ANQGSEA. CDR3 loop: CSVEIAGKVYEQYF. CDR3 nucleotides: TGCAGCGTTGAAATAGCGGGAAAAGTCTACGAGCAGTACTTC.

The chain combines TRBV6-2 or TRBV6-3 with TRBJ2-5, with TRBD2 identical over 8 bases. The germline V gene has CDR1 MNHEY and CDR2 SVGEGT. This CDR3 contains 14 residues. V shed 4 bases, J shed 5 bases, and the junction held 6 bases outside the gene matches. The CDR3 DNA sequence: TGTGCCAGCAGTTTGAGCGGGGGTCGGGAGACCCAGTACTTC. This gives the protein CASSLSGGRETQYF.

Here the CDR3 DNA reads TGTGCCAGCAGCCCCCCCGGGCTCCAAGAGACCCAGTACTTC. Translated: CASSPPGLQETQYF. This chain links TRBV7-9 with TRBJ2-5; D ambiguous. Trimming cost V 5 bases and J 1 base, with 11 bases left between them. CDR3 size: 14 residues. Germline V gene data show CDR1 as SEHNR and CDR2 as FQNEAQ (reference sequence).

This chain joins TRBV7-9 and TRBJ2-5; D unclear. The CDR3 consists of 13 residues. The germline V gene has CDR1 SEHNR and CDR2 FQNEAQ (reference sequence). V gave up 3 bases and J gave up 5 bases, with 10 bases separating them. DNA of the CDR3: TGTGCCAGCAGCTTCGGAACATCGGAGACCCAGTACTTC. Translating gives CASSFGTSETQYF.

The rearrangement uses TRBV6-1 and TRBJ1-2; D remains ambiguous. There are 13 residues in the CDR3. Germline CDR1 MNHNS, CDR2 SASEGT. The V end was cut by 8 bases, the J end by 5 bases, with 15 bases between. The CDR3 DNA sequence: TGTGCCAGCCGCAGAGGGCGAATGTATGGCTACACCTTC. Translated: CASRRGRMYGYTF.

V is TRBV4-1 and J is TRBJ1-4; no clear D gene. Germline V gene lookup returns CDR1 MGHRA and CDR2 YSYEKL. CDR3 length equals 17 residues. V lost 0 bases, J lost 4 bases, and 15 bases lay in between. CDR3 sequence (DNA): TGCGCCAGCAGCCAAGATCGTCCTCCGGGCGGTAATGAAAAACTGTTTTTT. Protein: CASSQDRPPGGNEKLFF.

The DNA of the CDR3 is TGCAGCGTTGAAGATCTTGGGACGCCAGGGGCCTACGAGCAGTACTTC. Protein sequence: CSVEDLGTPGAYEQYF. The chain couples TRBV29-1 to TRBJ2-7, with D maybe TRBD1 (6 bases). Per the germline V gene, CDR1 is SQVTM and CDR2 is ANQGSEA. Trimming removed 0 bases at V and 2 bases at J, with 17 bases between. CDR3 size: 16 residues.

The chain uses TRBV5-6 and TRBJ2-1; D unresolved. CDR1 and CDR2 (germline): SGHDT, YYEEEE. This CDR3 is built from 13 residues. Trimming stripped 6 bases from V and 8 bases from J, with 15 bases between. The CDR3, as DNA: TGTGCCAGCACCGTGGTGGCTGGGGATGAGCAGTTCTTC. Protein sequence: CASTVVAGDEQFF.

The chain joins TRBV27 to TRBJ2-5; no clear D. This CDR3 has 16 amino acids. V lost 2 bases and J lost 0, with 13 bases in between. Looked up from germline, CDR1 is MNHEY and CDR2 is SMNVEV (reference sequence). The CDR3 spells CASSLGVYQYQETQYF. Here the CDR3 DNA reads TGTGCCAGCAGTTTAGGAGTGTATCAGTACCAAGAGACCCAGTACTTC.

The rearrangement uses TRBV7-8 and TRBJ2-3; TRBD2 is a possible D gene (6 bases). This CDR3 region has 14 residues. Deletions cut 1 base from V and 4 bases from J, with 9 bases between. The germline V gene has CDR1 SGHVS and CDR2 FQNEAQ. CDR3 coding DNA: TGTGCCAGCAGCTTAGGTTCGGGGGCAGATACGCAGTATTTT. Amino acid sequence: CASSLGSGADTQYF.

The chain has TRBV13 and TRBJ2-2, with no clear D. V shed 3 bases and J shed 3 bases, with 8 bases lying between them. Germline CDR1 is PRHDT and CDR2 is FYEKMQ (reference sequence). There are 14 residues in the CDR3. CDR3 DNA: TGTGCCAGCAGCTTGAGCTCGGACACCGGGGAGCTGTTTTTT. It yields the protein CASSLSSDTGELFF. Supplemented by reference TRBV13 and TRBJ2-2, the full variable domain reads AAGVIQSPRHLIKEKRETATLKCYPIPRHDTVYWYQQGPGQDPQFLISFYEKMQSDKGSIPDRFSAQQFSDYHSELNMSSLELGDSALYFCASSLSSDTGELFFGEGSRLTVL.

The chain couples TRBV12-3 or TRBV12-4 to TRBJ2-3; maybe TRBD1 (7 bases). The V end was cut by 1 base, the J end by 2 bases, with 10 bases between. This CDR3 contains 15 residues. CDR3 sequence (DNA): TGTGCCAGCAGTTTAGGGAGGGGGCCCACAGATACGCAGTATTTT. Encoded protein: CASSLGRGPTDTQYF.

This chain connects TRBV5-6 to TRBJ2-3; D call uncertain. CDR1 is SGHDT, CDR2 YYEEEE, per germline. V lost 0 bases to trimming and J lost 7 bases, with 3 bases between them. The CDR3 contains 11 residues. The CDR3 spells CASSLGYTQYF. The CDR3 DNA follows: TGTGCCAGCAGCTTGGGATATACGCAGTATTTT. Full variable domain (rest looked up from reference TRBV5-6 and TRBJ2-3): DAGVTQSPTHLIKTRGQQVTLRCSPKSGHDTVSWYQQALGQGPQFIFQYYEEEERQRGNFPDRFSGHQFPNYSSELNVNALLLGDSALYLCASSLGYTQYFGPGTRLTVL.

This chain connects TRBV9 to TRBJ2-1, with TRBD2 identical over 10 bases. Germline CDR1 reads SGDLS; CDR2 reads YYNGEE. The J segment lost 7 bases and the V segment lost 0 bases, leaving 4 bases of the junction unmatched. The CDR3 is made up of 15 amino acids. The chain's CDR3 is CASSVGAGGWNEQFF. The CDR3 region has the DNA TGTGCCAGCAGCGTAGGAGCGGGGGGGTGGAATGAGCAGTTCTTC.

CDR3 DNA: TGTGCCAGCAGTGATCCAGCGGGGGTCCGACAAGAGACCCAGTACTTC. Translating gives CASSDPAGVRQETQYF. The chain has TRBV2 and TRBJ2-5; 8 bases are shared with TRBD2. The CDR3 loop spans 16 amino acids. J was trimmed by 2 bases and V by 3 bases; bases with no gene match: 8. Looked up from germline, CDR1 is SNHLY and CDR2 is FYNNEI.

V is TRBV9 and J is TRBJ1-2; D unresolved. The CDR3 contains 13 residues. V dropped 2 bases and J dropped 4 bases, with 9 bases sitting between them. CDR1 and CDR2 from the germline V gene are SGDLS and YYNGEE. The CDR3 region has the DNA TGTGCCAGCAGCGTCACAGAACTCTATGGCTACACCTTC. Protein product: CASSVTELYGYTF.

The chain uses TRBV4-1 and TRBJ1-2; possibly TRBD1 for D (6 bases). The germline V gene encodes CDR1 MGHRA and CDR2 YSYEKL. V lost 1 base to trimming and J lost 4 bases, with 10 bases between them. This CDR3 has 14 residues. CDR3 sequence reads: CASSQAGHSYGYTF. DNA of the CDR3: TGCGCCAGCAGCCAAGCGGGACACTCCTATGGCTACACCTTC.

The chain uses TRBV3-1 and TRBJ1-4; the D is unclear. Germline CDR1 reads LGHDT; CDR2 reads YNNKEL (reference sequence). CDR3 length equals 12 residues. V lost 4 bases, J lost 4 bases, and 4 bases lay in between. CDR3 coding DNA: TGTGCCAGCAGCCCCCATAATGAAAAACTGTTTTTT. It specifies CASSPHNEKLFF.

The chain recombines TRBV20-1 with TRBJ2-7; a possible D gene is TRBD2 (6 bases). V lost 1 base, J lost 1 base, and 8 bases lay in between. The CDR3 spans 13 residues. Germline CDR1 is DFQATT and CDR2 is SNEGSKA (reference sequence). CDR3 sequence (DNA): TGCAGTGCTAGAGGGGACTCTTCCTACGAGCAGTACTTC. It specifies CSARGDSSYEQYF.

V usage is TRBV9 and J usage is TRBJ1-6; 7 bases agree with TRBD1. CDR1 is SGDLS and CDR2 is YYNGEE in the germline V gene. This CDR3 has 15 residues. Trimming cost V 2 bases and J 8 bases; bases outside gene matches: 7. The CDR3 DNA follows: TGTGCCAGCAGCGTCGAGGGGACAGTTGATTCACCCCTCCACTTT. This encodes CASSVEGTVDSPLHF.

The rearrangement links TRBV5-6 to TRBJ1-2; TRBD1 is a possible D gene (5 bases). Germline loops: CDR1 SGHDT, CDR2 YYEEEE. Trimming left V 0 bases short and J 8 bases short, with 11 bases between. The CDR3 is made up of 13 amino acids. The CDR3 coding sequence is TGTGCCAGCAGCTTGGTGCAGGGCGGAGGCTACACCTTC. Protein sequence: CASSLVQGGGYTF.

This chain uses TRBV29-1 with TRBJ1-2; the D is unclear. The CDR3 runs 14 residues. Trimming took off 5 bases at V and 4 bases at J, with 17 bases between the two ends. CDR1 and CDR2 (germline): SQVTM, ANQGSEA. CDR3 residues: CSVYGRPEAYGYTF. DNA for the CDR3: TGCAGCGTTTACGGGCGCCCGGAGGCCTATGGCTACACCTTC.

The chain couples TRBV6-1 to TRBJ2-7; D possibly matches TRBD1 or TRBD2 (5 bases each). V was cut by 2 bases and J by 0 bases, with 11 bases left in between. The CDR3 consists of 15 residues. Germline CDR1 and CDR2: MNHNS and SASEGT. CDR3 residues: CASSELWDHSYEQYF. The CDR3 region has the DNA TGTGCCAGCAGTGAACTGTGGGACCACTCCTACGAGCAGTACTTC.

The chain links TRBV29-1 to TRBJ2-3; the D is unclear. The V end was cut by 1 base, the J end by 0 bases, with 11 bases between. Looked up from germline, CDR1 is SQVTM and CDR2 is ANQGSEA. The CDR3 spans 15 residues. The CDR3 loop is CSVEGVSSSTDTQYF. CDR3 bases: TGCAGCGTTGAAGGCGTCAGCTCTAGCACAGATACGCAGTATTTT.

V gene TRBV4-2 combines with J gene TRBJ2-5; D call uncertain. Germline-derived CDR1 and CDR2 are LGHNA and YNFKEQ. Trimming pared 1 base from V and 2 bases from J, leaving 5 bases between. This CDR3 comprises 13 residues. The CDR3 nucleotides read TGTGCCAGCAGCCAAGGGTATCAAGAGACCCAGTACTTC. Its translation is CASSQGYQETQYF.

This chain joins TRBV7-8 and TRBJ2-5; D might be TRBD2 (6 bases). The germline V and J ends were trimmed by 3 bases and 5 bases, with 16 bases remaining between them. Germline V gives CDR1 SGHVS, CDR2 FQNEAQ. The CDR3 sequence is 15 residues long. The CDR3 spells CASSFGDSLGETQYF. DNA of the CDR3: TGTGCCAGCAGCTTCGGGGACTCCTTAGGGGAGACCCAGTACTTC. The full variable domain, rest sourced from reference TRBV7-8 and TRBJ2-5, is GAGVSQSPRYKVAKRGQDVALRCDPISGHVSLFWYQQALGQGPEFLTYFQNEAQLDKSGLPSDRFFAERPEGSVSTLKIQRTQQEDSAVYLCASSFGDSLGETQYFGPGTRLLVL.

This chain's CDR3 is CASSPPPGTETGELFF. The DNA for the CDR3 is TGTGCCAGCAGCCCGCCGCCCGGGACAGAAACCGGGGAGCTGTTTTTT. The chain joins TRBV9 to TRBJ2-2, with TRBD1 matching 7 bases. Trimming at V came to 4 bases and at J to 5 bases, leaving 11 bases not matched to a gene. The germline CDR1 and CDR2 sequences are SGDLS and YYNGEE. The CDR3 is 16 residues long.

This chain connects TRBV2 to TRBJ2-1; D uncertain. The CDR3 extends over 13 amino acids. V was clipped by 10 bases and J by 8 bases, with 18 bases between them. In germline, CDR1 is SNHLY, CDR2 FYNNEI. CDR3 DNA: TGTGCCACTCCCCCGGAGCCTGGGGATGAGCAGTTCTTC. This codes for CATPPEPGDEQFF.

The rearrangement joins TRBV20-1 to TRBJ1-1; a weak D match, TRBD1 (5 bases). Germline CDR1 reads DFQATT; CDR2 reads SNEGSKA (reference sequence). The CDR3 consists of 16 residues. V was shortened by 3 bases and J by 0 bases, with 17 bases between the two germline ends. CDR3 in DNA: TGCAGTGCTAGGGGGCCAGGAGGGACGGTGAACACTGAAGCTTTCTTT. The encoded protein is CSARGPGGTVNTEAFF.

The chain combines TRBV28 with TRBJ2-5, with 7 bases matching TRBD2. Germline loops: CDR1 MDHEN, CDR2 SYDVKM. The junction had 5 bases not matched to a gene; V was cut back by 6 bases and J by 7 bases. This CDR3 spans 12 amino acids. The CDR3 sequence is CASSPGGGTQYF. The CDR3, as DNA: TGTGCCAGCAGCCCCGGCGGGGGGACCCAGTACTTC.

This clonotype has just one count. The chain is built from TRBV12-3 or TRBV12-4 and TRBJ2-7; D tentatively fits TRBD1 or TRBD2 (5 bases each). This CDR3 region has 11 residues. V was clipped by 5 bases and J by 7 bases, with 9 bases between them. The CDR3 region is CASSGGWEQYF. In DNA form, the CDR3 reads TGTGCCAGCAGTGGGGGTTGGGAGCAGTACTTC.